This section outlines one T cell receptor beta chain sequence together with its context. These data come from a study of blood T cells in healthy people across ages. A second PCR of about 6 to 11 cycles used a sample-barcoded 5' primer and a J-beta primer mix. Each CDR3 protein gets one entry after TCRdb re-called the 5' RACE reads with MiXCR. The table has hundreds of thousands of distinct CDR3 sequences, roughly 60% seen once. V gave up 8 bases and J gave up 8 bases, with 33 bases separating them. This CDR3 is 18 amino acids long. V usage is TRBV12-3 or TRBV12-4 and J usage is TRBJ1-2, with unresolved D. The TCR originated in a man younger than 40 in good health. What was sequenced was blood. CDR3 in amino acids: CASAWDVRAAGGGWGYTF. CDR3 nucleotides: TGTGCCAGCGCCTGGGATGTGAGGGCGGCTGGCGGCGGCTGGGGCTACACCTTC.